Presented here are 21 T cell receptor beta chains from one specimen sequenced in a study of cytomegalovirus exposure and HLA in healthy donors. Researchers ran the PCR with 60 Vbeta and 13 Jbeta primers. Repertoires were generated with immunoSEQ multiplex PCR, while TCRdb's copy carries only in-frame clones and drops some. The listing records about 32,000 clones. The source material was PBMCs. These receptors were taken from a female donor in good health and CMV-seronegative.

V is TRBV19 and J is TRBJ2-2, with D possibly being TRBD2 (6 bases). Germline loops: CDR1 LNHDA, CDR2 SQIVND (reference sequence). V lost 7 bases to trimming and J lost 6 bases, with 12 bases between them. The CDR3 contains 13 residues. The CDR3 sequence: CASNFGGSGELFF. In nucleotides, the CDR3 is TGTGCCAGTAATTTTGGGGGGTCCGGGGAGCTGTTTTTT.

The chain uses TRBV6-5 and TRBJ1-4; D may be TRBD1 (6 bases). CDR3 length: 14 amino acids. The germline V gene encodes CDR1 MNHEY and CDR2 SVGAGI. V lost 6 bases to trimming and J lost 8 bases, with 16 bases between them. The CDR3, as DNA: TGTGCCAGCAGGGACACAGGGTGGGACGAAAAACTGTTTTTT. Its translation is CASRDTGWDEKLFF.

With regard to this clone: The junction shows a germline mismatch at one end, possibly a read error. V usage is TRBV19 and J usage is TRBJ1-5; D gene ambiguous. Germline values: CDR1 LNHDA, CDR2 SQIVND (reference sequence). The CDR3 extends over 15 amino acids. The CDR3 loop is CASSIDRNIYQAQHF. In DNA form, the CDR3 reads TGTGCCAGTAGTATAGATCGGAACATCTATCAGGCCCAGCATTTT.

The chain has TRBV2 and TRBJ1-2; TRBD1 aligns across 7 bases. The germline gives CDR1 SNHLY, CDR2 FYNNEI. The CDR3 runs to 13 residues. Trimming removed 4 bases from V and 6 bases from J; junction bases left unmatched: 5. CDR3 nucleotide sequence: TGTGCCAGCAGTGCAGACAGGGCAAATGGCTACACCTTC. The encoded protein is CASSADRANGYTF.

The chain links TRBV5-4 to TRBJ2-5; a weak D match, TRBD2 (6 bases). Germline V gives CDR1 SGHNT, CDR2 YYREEE (reference sequence). V gave up 4 bases and J gave up 5 bases, with 12 bases separating them. This CDR3 comprises 13 residues. CDR3 amino acids: CASSPDGGETQYF. DNA for the CDR3: TGTGCCAGCAGCCCAGACGGAGGGGAGACCCAGTACTTC.

The chain has TRBV4-1 and TRBJ2-5, with 10 bases fitting TRBD2. The assigned J gene may be wrong: the sequence end matches TRBJ2-7 better. The CDR3 extends over 15 amino acids. Germline CDR1 reads MGHRA; CDR2 reads YSYEKL. CDR3 amino acids: CASSPTSGAIYEQYF. As DNA, the CDR3 is TGCGCCAGCAGCCCTACTAGCGGGGCCATCTACGAGCAGTACTTC.

This chain links TRBV30 with TRBJ1-6; 8 bases are a match to TRBD1. The CDR3 is made up of 15 amino acids. With V trimmed by 6 bases and J by 1 base, 5 bases remained unmatched. Per the germline V gene, CDR1 is GTSNPN and CDR2 is SVGIG (reference sequence). The CDR3 region is CACDRGRSYNSPLHF. DNA for the CDR3: TGTGCCTGCGACAGGGGAAGATCCTATAATTCACCCCTCCACTTT.

The chain carries TRBV10-3 and TRBJ1-4; D is possibly TRBD1 (5 bases). The V gene lost 4 bases and the J gene lost 4 bases, with 7 bases spanning the gap. Germline-derived CDR1 and CDR2 are ENHRY and SYGVKD. This CDR3 comprises 13 residues. Written as DNA, the CDR3 is TGTGCCATCAGTGGGGGGGGTAATGAAAAACTGTTTTTT. Encoded protein: CAISGGGNEKLFF.

The rearrangement joins TRBV7-8 to TRBJ2-7; TRBD1 agrees at 11 bases. Germline trimming cut 5 bases from V and 3 bases from J; bases unmatched to any gene: 6. Germline CDR1 SGHVS, CDR2 FQNEAQ. This CDR3 contains 15 residues. The CDR3 region has the DNA TGTGCCAGCAGCGCAACGGGGACAGGGGGCTACGAGCAGTACTTC. Protein sequence: CASSATGTGGYEQYF.

The CDR3 here is CAWSMQGTGELFF. The CDR3 nucleotides are TGTGCCTGGAGTATGCAGGGCACCGGGGAGCTGTTTTTT. V is TRBV30 and J is TRBJ2-2, with a weak D call TRBD1 (5 bases). The length of the CDR3 is 13 residues. The V and J ends lost 2 bases and 4 bases respectively, with 8 bases between them. Germline assignment: CDR1 GTSNPN and CDR2 SVGIG (reference sequence).

In DNA form, the CDR3 reads TGTGCCAGCAGCCGGCTAGCGGGGGGTCAAGAGACCCAGTACTTC. Translation gives CASSRLAGGQETQYF. The J gene is TRBJ2-5, the V gene TRBV11-2; 11 bases are a match to TRBD2. There are 15 residues in the CDR3. The V gene's germline CDR1 is SGHAT and CDR2 FQNNGV. J was trimmed by 2 bases and V by 5 bases; bases with no gene match: 4.

This sequence joins TRBV10-1 and TRBJ2-7; D is possibly TRBD2 (6 bases). The germline V and J ends were trimmed by 10 bases and 1 base, with 20 bases remaining between them. In germline, CDR1 is WNHNN, CDR2 SYGVQD (reference sequence). This CDR3 is 15 amino acids long. CDR3 protein: CATREQLRNSYEQYF. The CDR3 coding sequence is TGCGCCACCCGGGAGCAGCTAAGGAATTCCTACGAGCAGTACTTC.

The chain carries TRBV19 and TRBJ1-4; D may be TRBD1 (6 bases). V was pared by 3 bases and J by 4 bases, with 9 bases between. From germline, CDR1 is LNHDA and CDR2 SQIVND (reference sequence). The CDR3 spans 14 residues. The CDR3 DNA reads as TGTGCCAGTAGTATGAGGGACATTAATGAAAAACTGTTTTTT. It is translated as CASSMRDINEKLFF.

V gene TRBV2 combines with J gene TRBJ2-5; TRBD1 matches 7 bases. V was pared by 1 base and J by 4 bases, with 3 bases of the junction left unmatched. This CDR3 contains 14 residues. The germline gives CDR1 SNHLY, CDR2 FYNNEI. The chain's CDR3 is CASSEGRQGETQYF. DNA for the CDR3: TGTGCCAGCAGTGAAGGTCGACAGGGAGAGACCCAGTACTTC.

The chain employs TRBV5-8 and TRBJ2-5; 8 bases agree with TRBD1. V dropped 3 bases and J dropped 1; count of bases not matched to a gene: 8. This CDR3 is 16 amino acids long. The germline gives CDR1 SGHTS, CDR2 YDEGEE. The CDR3 DNA reads as TGTGCCAGCAGCTCAGGACAGGGAAATCTCCAAGAGACCCAGTACTTC. Residues: CASSSGQGNLQETQYF.

The J gene is TRBJ1-2, the V gene TRBV5-4; the match to TRBD1 covers 12 bases. The V segment lost 5 bases and the J segment 8 bases; nucleotides outside the gene matches: 7. CDR3 length: 14 amino acids. The germline V gene encodes CDR1 SGHNT and CDR2 YYREEE (reference sequence). Written as DNA, the CDR3 is TGTGCCAGCAGGCCCGGGACAGGGGGCTCGGGCTACACCTTC. It yields the protein CASRPGTGGSGYTF.

This sequence joins TRBV5-1 and TRBJ2-1; 7 nucleotides agree with TRBD1. The CDR3 contains 15 residues. Trimming removed 3 bases from V and 5 bases from J; junction bases left unmatched: 8. Germline V gives CDR1 SGHRS, CDR2 YFSETQ. In nucleotides, the CDR3 is TGCGCCAGCAGCTCCGGGACAGCGAGGAACAATGAGCAGTTCTTC. Its protein product is CASSSGTARNNEQFF.

This chain's CDR3 is CASSAGKTGEAFF. The CDR3, as DNA: TGTGCCAGCAGCGCCGGTAAGACTGGTGAAGCTTTCTTT. The chain uses TRBV7-8 and TRBJ1-1; no definite D call. Trimming took 5 bases from V and 7 from J, leaving 14 bases between them. The CDR3 consists of 13 residues. The germline CDR1 and CDR2 sequences are SGHVS and FQNEAQ.

The rearrangement links TRBV9 to TRBJ1-2; 8 bases line up with TRBD1. J gave up 2 bases and V 4 bases, and 10 bases lay outside the gene matches. This CDR3 comprises 16 residues. CDR1 is SGDLS, CDR2 YYNGEE, per germline. DNA of the CDR3: TGTGCCAGCAGCACCCCGCAGGGGGCCCTCAACTATGGCTACACCTTC. Translated: CASSTPQGALNYGYTF.

The chain links TRBV5-4 to TRBJ2-3, with a possible D match to TRBD2 (5 bases). The CDR3 runs 14 residues. With 4 bases removed from V and 1 base from J, the gap between germline ends came to 10 bases. Germline lookup yields CDR1 SGHNT and CDR2 YYREEE (reference sequence). CDR3 nucleotide sequence: TGTGCCAGCAGCCCGGACGGGGGCACAGATACGCAGTATTTT. Its translation is CASSPDGGTDTQYF.

The V gene is TRBV5-1, the J gene TRBJ2-1; 11 bases are shared with TRBD2. The CDR3 totals 15 residues. The germline V gene has CDR1 SGHRS and CDR2 YFSETQ. V dropped 1 base and J dropped 9; count of bases not matched to a gene: 6. The CDR3 loop reads CASSLTTSGEGEQFF. The CDR3 coding sequence is TGCGCCAGCAGCTTGACGACTAGCGGGGAGGGTGAGCAGTTCTTC.